This TCR beta chain was sequenced for a study of T cells in localized non-small cell lung cancer. As for this clone: Its cognate antigen is unknown.

Measured with immunoSEQ multiplex PCR; TCRdb has only the in-frame clones, and not every one. This table has about 15,000 clones, about 87% appearing once. Notes on the study in general: Since sequencing was restricted to only one region of the tumor, intratumor heterogeneity remains a possibility.

CDR3 length: 16 amino acids. The germline gives CDR1 SEHNR, CDR2 FQNEAQ (reference sequence). The trim removed 4 bases at V and 2 bases at J, leaving 6 bases unmatched. This sequence joins TRBV7-9 and TRBJ2-1; TRBD2 matches at 9 bases. The source material was peripheral blood mononuclear cells, sampled before any cancer treatment. The sequence came from a male donor at least 60 years old with stage II lung adenocarcinoma. The CDR3 nucleotides are TGTGCCAGCAGCTCGCGGGCTAGCGGGGCCTACAATGAGCAGTTCTTC. Its translation: CASSSRASGAYNEQFF.